The sequence of this T cell receptor (beta chain) was determined in a study of CD8 T cells in ankylosing spondylitis. This clonotype was seen repeatedly, ten times or more. This CDR3 contains 15 residues. Between the trimmed V and J ends, which lost 1 base and 4 bases, there was a span of 10 bases. Germline-derived CDR1 and CDR2 are SNHLY and FYNNEI. Using its own MiXCR run on the 5' RACE reads, TCRdb lists one record per CDR3 protein. The top ten hold 4% to 5.5% of the sample, which has about 210,000 distinct CDR3 sequences, 8.2% seen once. This TCR came from a female donor with ankylosing spondylitis or in good health (not recorded which). The sample taken for sequencing was blood, either unsorted or a sorted T cell fraction (not recorded which). This chain uses TRBV2 with TRBJ2-2; D might be TRBD2 (5 bases). CDR3 nucleotide sequence: TGTGCCAGCAGTGAAGAGGTGGGAGCCACCGGGGAGCTGTTTTTT. Amino acids: CASSEEVGATGELFF.